This T cell receptor (beta chain) derives from a study of shared clonotypes between healthy human individuals. Profiling relied on immunoSEQ multiplex PCR, and the TCRdb table lists in-frame clones only, not all of them. The repertoire holds about 2.3 million clones, 80% to 95% seen once, with about 0.39% in the top ten. Unmatched junction bases numbered 3, after V lost 0 bases and J lost 5 bases. CDR3 length equals 15 residues. Per germline, CDR1 SGHNT and CDR2 YYREEE (reference sequence). A note on this clone: Other DNA sequences in the same sample also yield this CDR3.

This TCR was sampled from a man aged 18 to 29 in good health. Some clones in this sample may be carry-over from other donors' samples. The chain has TRBV5-4 and TRBJ1-4; 8 nucleotides align to TRBD1. The sample was naive CD4+ T cells from PBMCs. The subset denotes: CD45RA+ positively selected. The CDR3 coding sequence is TGTGCCAGCAGCTTGGGGACAGGGTCGAATGAAAAACTGTTTTTT. This translates into CASSLGTGSNEKLFF.